The 26 T cell receptor beta chains reported below all come from one sample, sequenced in a study of naive and memory T cell subsets (dated by TCRdb to 2015 to 2018). The library was made by UMI-ligation and nested PCR. TCRdb records Illumina MiSeq as the sequencer. The beta constant-region primer was an equimolar mix of two oligonucleotides covering both TRBC1 and TRBC2. TCRdb trimmed the raw reads at Q25, called clones with MiXCR and kept productive beta chains. Rows with one shared CDR3 protein collapse into an entry with the most common genes and DNA. Recorded for this sample are around 29,000 distinct CDR3 sequences; around 10% of them occurred a single time. About 15% of the sample is held by the ten biggest clonotypes. The specimen sequenced was effector memory CD4+ T cells from blood. The cell subset or site label on this specimen signifies: effector memory, CD45RA- CD27-. Source of these receptors: a human donor in good health.

The chain couples TRBV7-2 to TRBJ2-3; D perhaps matches TRBD1 (5 bases). The ends were cut back, 5 bases at V and 1 base at J, with 13 bases in the middle. Germline V lookup: CDR1 SGHTA, CDR2 FQGNSA. The CDR3 loop spans 15 amino acids. The CDR3 sequence: CASSARQPRTDTQYF. CDR3 nucleotide sequence: TGTGCCAGCAGCGCCCGACAGCCACGCACAGATACGCAGTATTTT.

Points on this clonotype: In this CDR3 the conserved last residue, phenylalanine or tryptophan, is missing, so a read error is likely. The genes are TRBV12-3 or TRBV12-4 and TRBJ1-5; 8 bases match TRBD1. V trimming: 6 bases; J trimming: 4 bases; junction bases outside the gene matches: 8. CDR3 length equals 15 residues. The CDR3: CASSPDRGLNQPQHL. The DNA for the CDR3 is TGTGCCAGCAGCCCTGACAGGGGCCTTAATCAGCCCCAGCATCTT.

This clonotype showed up just a few times. The rearrangement joins TRBV3-1 to TRBJ1-2; 9 bases agree with TRBD1. CDR3 length equals 18 residues. Per germline, CDR1 LGHDT and CDR2 YNNKEL (reference sequence). V lost 0 bases and J lost 4; bases outside the gene matches: 12. The CDR3 DNA sequence: TGTGCCAGCAGCCAAGATAGGCCGGGACAGGGAGTTGGCTATGGCTACACCTTC. It is translated as CASSQDRPGQGVGYGYTF.

This clonotype has a handful of counts. V and J are TRBV7-6 and TRBJ2-3; TRBD2 is a possible D gene (5 bases). The V gene's germline CDR1 is SGHVS and CDR2 FNYEAQ. The CDR3 has 14 residues. Trimming pared 4 bases from V and 2 bases from J, leaving 10 bases between. The CDR3 region is CASSYSGLTDTQYF. The CDR3 coding sequence is TGTGCCAGCAGCTACAGTGGACTCACAGATACGCAGTATTTT. Complete variable domain (other parts from reference TRBV7-6 and TRBJ2-3): GAGVSQSPRYKVTKRGQDVALRCDPISGHVSLYWYRQALGQGPEFLTYFNYEAQQDKSGLPNDRFSAERPEGSISTLTIQRTEQRDSAMYRCASSYSGLTDTQYFGPGTRLTVL.

The chain is built from TRBV7-9 and TRBJ2-1, with D perhaps assigned TRBD1 or TRBD2 (5 bases each). CDR1 is SEHNR, CDR2 FQNEAQ, per germline (reference sequence). This CDR3 has 15 amino acids. V dropped 5 bases and J dropped 8 bases, with 19 bases sitting between them. For the CDR3, the DNA is TGTGCCAGCAGCAATCAGGGACCGGGAATGGATGAGCAGTTCTTC. Translation: CASSNQGPGMDEQFF.

This clonotype was counted a few times. The V and J genes are TRBV3-1 and TRBJ2-7; TRBD1 matches 9 bases. Looked up from germline, CDR1 is LGHDT and CDR2 is YNNKEL (reference sequence). Germline trimming cut 4 bases from V and 3 bases from J; bases unmatched to any gene: 4. The CDR3 covers 14 residues. The CDR3 DNA reads as TGTGCCAGCAGCCGACAGGGGGAAAACTACGAGCAGTACTTC. Protein product: CASSRQGENYEQYF.

The rearrangement links TRBV6-1 to TRBJ1-2; no definite D call. V dropped 6 bases and J dropped 0 bases, with 14 bases sitting between them. The CDR3 is made up of 15 amino acids. The germline CDR1 and CDR2 sequences are MNHNS and SASEGT. The CDR3 DNA is TGTGCCAGCAGCTCTGGGTCACTCACTAACTATGGCTACACCTTC. This gives the protein CASSSGSLTNYGYTF.

This clonotype was seen many times. CDR3 protein: CASSEPENYEQYF. The CDR3 DNA reads TGTGCCAGCAGTGAGCCAGAAAACTACGAGCAGTACTTC. This chain connects TRBV2 to TRBJ2-7; D gene uncertain. This CDR3 region has 13 residues. In germline, CDR1 is SNHLY, CDR2 FYNNEI. Trimming cost V 3 bases and J 3 bases, with 9 bases left between them.

This clonotype was seen repeatedly, ten times or more. The rearrangement joins TRBV7-2 to TRBJ1-2; no clear D gene. The CDR3 extends over 15 amino acids. Deletions cut 5 bases from V and 1 base from J, with 14 bases between. Germline V gene data show CDR1 as SGHTA and CDR2 as FQGNSA. CDR3 bases: TGTGCCAGCAGCACCCAGCACCGGAATAACTATGGCTACACCTTC. It yields the protein CASSTQHRNNYGYTF.

This clonotype turned up a few times. V usage is TRBV4-3 and J usage is TRBJ2-1; D could derive from TRBD1 or TRBD2 (5 bases each). CDR1 and CDR2 from the germline V gene are LGHNA and YSLEER. The CDR3 length is 18 residues. V was cut by 0 bases and J by 0 bases, with 15 bases left in between. The CDR3 DNA reads TGCGCCAGCAGCCAAGACAGAATCGGGGCCAGCTCCTACAATGAGCAGTTCTTC. Translation: CASSQDRIGASSYNEQFF.

This clonotype was counted ten times or more. The gene calls are TRBV6-6 and TRBJ2-2; 14 bases match TRBD2. The CDR3 extends over 15 amino acids. CDR1 and CDR2 (germline): MNHNY, SVGAGI (reference sequence). V lost 6 bases, J lost 6 bases, and 3 bases stayed unmatched. The CDR3 nucleotides are TGTGCCAGCAGGGGGACTAGCGGGAGAGCCGGGGAGCTGTTTTTT. Amino acids: CASRGTSGRAGELFF.

Many counts were recorded for this clonotype. V and J are TRBV4-2 and TRBJ2-7; D is ambiguous. Trimming left V 0 bases short and J 3 bases short, with 12 bases between. Germline CDR1 is LGHNA and CDR2 is YNFKEQ. The CDR3 runs 15 residues. This CDR3 is CASSQDRSAHYEQYF. In nucleotides, the CDR3 is TGTGCCAGCAGCCAAGATCGGTCGGCTCACTACGAGCAGTACTTC.

This clonotype has only a few counts. The gene calls are TRBV9 and TRBJ2-3; a weak D match, TRBD2 (6 bases). Trimming took 10 bases from V and 4 from J, leaving 16 bases between them. The CDR3 length is 13 residues. Germline-derived CDR1 and CDR2 are SGDLS and YYNGEE. The CDR3 is CAGSGGPADTQYF. The CDR3 DNA sequence: TGTGCCGGATCTGGAGGGCCAGCAGATACGCAGTATTTT.

This rearrangement joins TRBV2 to TRBJ2-3; 7 bases match TRBD2. The CDR3 contains 14 residues. The V segment lost 10 bases and the J segment 1 base; nucleotides outside the gene matches: 8. Germline V gene data show CDR1 as SNHLY and CDR2 as FYNNEI. The CDR3 DNA sequence: TGTGCCACGAAACGGGAGGTTGGCACAGATACGCAGTATTTT. It encodes CATKREVGTDTQYF.

Judged by abundance, this clonotype is medium-sized. V and J are TRBV7-8 and TRBJ2-7; D is unresolved. V was clipped by 5 bases and J by 3 bases, with 8 bases between them. This CDR3 has 12 residues. The germline V gene has CDR1 SGHVS and CDR2 FQNEAQ. Here the CDR3 reads CASSRYSYEQYF. Here the CDR3 DNA reads TGTGCCAGCAGCAGATATAGCTACGAGCAGTACTTC.

This clonotype was detected many times. The chain carries TRBV20-1 and TRBJ2-7; D is possibly TRBD1 (6 bases). There are 13 residues in the CDR3. CDR1 and CDR2 (germline): DFQATT, SNEGSKA (reference sequence). V lost 5 bases and J lost 7, with 18 bases in between. For the CDR3, the DNA is TGCAGTGCTTCGAACAGGGATCTGGGAGAGCAGTACTTC. As protein: CSASNRDLGEQYF.

This clonotype was recorded at least ten times. In nucleotides, the CDR3 is TGTGCCAGCAGTTTAACCGCGACTAGCGGGGGGGCCGGGTCAGATACGCAGTATTTT. This translates into CASSLTATSGGAGSDTQYF. This rearrangement joins TRBV27 to TRBJ2-3, with 14 bases lining up with TRBD2. The CDR3 has 19 residues. CDR1 and CDR2 (germline): MNHEY, SMNVEV (reference sequence). V trimming: 2 bases; J trimming: 4 bases; junction bases outside the gene matches: 11.

This clonotype has a handful of counts. The chain combines TRBV5-6 with TRBJ2-4, with 9 bases lining up with TRBD1. This CDR3 comprises 16 residues. Germline V gene data show CDR1 as SGHDT and CDR2 as YYEEEE. The ends lost 4 bases at V and 6 bases at J; junction bases unmatched: 11. The CDR3: CASSTQTGGLGNIQYF. The CDR3 region has the DNA TGTGCCAGCAGCACTCAGACAGGGGGGTTGGGAAACATTCAGTACTTC.

This clonotype turned up a few times. The chain combines TRBV6-5 with TRBJ2-7; 12 bases are shared with TRBD1. V was clipped by 5 bases and J by 5 bases; unmatched bases: 10. Germline-derived CDR1 and CDR2 are MNHEY and SVGAGI. This CDR3 contains 16 residues. The CDR3 region has the DNA TGTGCCAGCAGTCCCCGACCGGGACAGGGGGCCCACGAGCAGTACTTC. It yields the protein CASSPRPGQGAHEQYF.

This clonotype has at least ten counts. This chain links TRBV9 with TRBJ2-7; 7 nucleotides match TRBD1. J gave up 0 bases and V 4 bases, and 7 bases lay outside the gene matches. The CDR3 is made up of 15 amino acids. Germline-derived CDR1 and CDR2 are SGDLS and YYNGEE. CDR3 protein: CASSPGQPSSYEQYF. DNA of the CDR3: TGTGCCAGCAGCCCGGGACAGCCTAGCTCCTACGAGCAGTACTTC.

This clonotype occurred a few times. This chain joins TRBV3-1 and TRBJ2-1, with D possibly matching TRBD1 (6 bases). V lost 3 bases to trimming and J lost 5 bases, with 20 bases between them. This CDR3 has 17 residues. Germline loops: CDR1 LGHDT, CDR2 YNNKEL (reference sequence). The CDR3 spells CASSHWFSGTINNEQFF. Written as DNA, the CDR3 is TGTGCCAGCAGCCATTGGTTTTCCGGGACAATAAACAATGAGCAGTTCTTC.

This clonotype was seen only a few times. The gene calls are TRBV20-1 and TRBJ2-1; D perhaps matches TRBD1 (5 bases). The CDR3 covers 15 residues. Germline CDR1 DFQATT, CDR2 SNEGSKA (reference sequence). Trimming left V 2 bases short and J 5 bases short, with 16 bases between. The CDR3 coding sequence is TGCAGTGCTAGACCAAACCCCCGGACAAACAATGAGCAGTTCTTC. As protein: CSARPNPRTNNEQFF.

This clonotype is labeled as medium-sized. The chain employs TRBV7-6 and TRBJ2-5; D is uncertain. Trimming took 1 base from V and 1 from J, leaving 4 bases between them. CDR1 is SGHVS, CDR2 FNYEAQ, per germline. CDR3 length equals 13 residues. CDR3 sequence (DNA): TGTGCCAGCAGCTTAGGGCGCCAAGAGACCCAGTACTTC. Amino acid sequence: CASSLGRQETQYF.

This clonotype was seen a handful of times. The V and J genes are TRBV14 and TRBJ2-7; D possibly corresponds to TRBD2 (6 bases). V shed 4 bases and J shed 2 bases, with 18 bases lying between them. The CDR3 length is 16 residues. Germline values: CDR1 SGHDN, CDR2 FVKESK. In DNA, the CDR3 is TGTGCCAGCAGCCCCCTCGTCGGGGGAAATACCTACGAGCAGTACTTC. Protein product: CASSPLVGGNTYEQYF.

This clonotype was counted only a few times. The DNA of the CDR3 is TGTGCCAGCTCAGCGGCCGGGGGGTCTGGGGCCAACGTCCTGACTTTC. Its protein product is CASSAAGGSGANVLTF. The chain joins TRBV18 to TRBJ2-6; TRBD2 matches at 7 bases. The germline gives CDR1 KGHSH, CDR2 LQKENI. V was clipped by 5 bases and J by 1 base; unmatched bases: 5. This CDR3 spans 16 amino acids.

This clonotype is labeled as medium-sized. The V and J genes are TRBV7-2 and TRBJ1-5; perhaps TRBD1 as D (5 bases). V was trimmed by 1 base and J by 4 bases, leaving 5 bases between them. This CDR3 is built from 13 residues. The germline CDR1 and CDR2 sequences are SGHTA and FQGNSA. CDR3 in amino acids: CASSLGQNQPQHF. The CDR3 DNA reads as TGTGCCAGCAGCTTAGGACAGAATCAGCCCCAGCATTTT.